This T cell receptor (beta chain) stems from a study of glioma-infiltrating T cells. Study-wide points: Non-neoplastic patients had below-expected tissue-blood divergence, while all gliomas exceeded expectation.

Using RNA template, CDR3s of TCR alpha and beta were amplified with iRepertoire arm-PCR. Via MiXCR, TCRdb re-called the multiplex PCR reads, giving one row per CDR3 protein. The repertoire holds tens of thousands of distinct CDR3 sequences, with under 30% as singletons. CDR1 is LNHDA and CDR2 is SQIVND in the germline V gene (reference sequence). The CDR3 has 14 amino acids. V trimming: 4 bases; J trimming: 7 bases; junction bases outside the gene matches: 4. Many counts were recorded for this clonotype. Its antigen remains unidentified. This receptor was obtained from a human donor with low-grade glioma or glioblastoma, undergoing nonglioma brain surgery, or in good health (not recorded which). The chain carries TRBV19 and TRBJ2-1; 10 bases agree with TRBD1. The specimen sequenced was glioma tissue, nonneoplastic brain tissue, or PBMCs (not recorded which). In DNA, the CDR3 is TGTGCCAGTAGTACCCGGACAGGGGGAAATGAGCAGTTCTTC. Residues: CASSTRTGGNEQFF. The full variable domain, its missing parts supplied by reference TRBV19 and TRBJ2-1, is DGGITQSPKYLFRKEGQNVTLSCEQNLNHDAMYWYRQDPGQGLRLIYYSQIVNDFQKGDIAEGYSVSREKKESFPLTVTSAQKNPTAFYLCASSTRTGGNEQFFGPGTRLTVL.